The rows below give T cell receptor beta chains drawn from one sample of a study of Tregs in tolerant kidney transplant recipients. The assay was immunoSEQ multiplex PCR, and TCRdb's table has in-frame clones only and misses some. The repertoire includes 75,000 to 80,000 clones, around 93% of them detected once, and around 0.32% sits in the top ten. The sample here was Tregs from blood, taken before the transplant. These receptor sequences come from a human donor who received a combined kidney and bone marrow transplant. Each CDR3 is given with its conserved first and last residue. The D gene is left open where the match is weak.

v_call	d_call	j_call	cdr3_length	cdr3_aa	cdr3_nt
TRBV11-2	TRBD1	TRBJ2-2	15	CASSFGQANTGELFF	TGTGCCAGCAGCTTCGGACAGGCGAACACCGGGGAGCTGTTTTTT
TRBV7-6	TRBD2	TRBJ2-2	16	CASSLNAGGNTGELFF	TGTGCCAGCAGCTTAAATGCGGGAGGTAACACCGGGGAGCTGTTTTTT
TRBV6-5	.	TRBJ2-7	13	CASSRSFSYEQYF	TGTGCCAGCAGTCGTAGCTTCTCCTACGAGCAGTACTTC
TRBV5-1	.	TRBJ2-7	15	CASSLGVGGAQEQYF	TGCGCCAGCAGCTTGGGGGTGGGGGGCGCGCAGGAGCAGTACTTC
TRBV5-1	.	TRBJ2-7	15	CASSVLGGSSYEQYF	TGCGCCAGCAGCGTATTGGGCGGCAGCTCCTACGAGCAGTACTTC
TRBV6-5	.	TRBJ2-5	13	CASRFRGQETQYF	TGTGCCAGCAGGTTTAGGGGACAAGAGACCCAGTACTTC
TRBV6-4	.	TRBJ2-1	13	CASSDRDHNEQFF	TGTGCCAGCAGTGACCGGGACCACAATGAGCAGTTCTTC
TRBV5-6	TRBD1	TRBJ1-5	16	CASSLAGGRGNQPQHF	TGTGCCAGCAGCTTGGCAGGGGGCAGGGGCAATCAGCCCCAGCATTTT
TRBV6-4	.	TRBJ1-2	14	CASSDSGTTGGYTF	TGTGCCAGCAGTGACTCGGGCACGACGGGGGGCTACACCTTC
TRBV19	TRBD2	TRBJ2-3	16	CASSIAAGGGTDTQYF	TGTGCCAGTAGTATAGCGGCGGGAGGGGGCACAGATACGCAGTATTTT
TRBV5-1	TRBD2	TRBJ2-3	15	CASSDGTSSTDTQYF	TGCGCCAGCAGCGACGGGACTAGCAGCACAGATACGCAGTATTTT
TRBV27	.	TRBJ2-5	15	CASMRTLGTGGTQYF	TGTGCCAGCATGAGGACGCTGGGGACCGGGGGGACCCAGTACTTC
TRBV7-2	TRBD2	TRBJ2-7	16	CASSLVLSRGAFEQYF	TGTGCCAGCAGCTTAGTCCTCTCGCGGGGGGCGTTCGAGCAGTACTTC
TRBV7-9	TRBD2	TRBJ2-3	16	CASSAGTSGRRDTQYF	TGTGCCAGCAGCGCTGGGACTAGCGGACGCCGGGATACGCAGTATTTT
TRBV7-9	TRBD1	TRBJ2-7	17	CASSPIYGTGSSYEQYF	TGTGCCAGCAGCCCTATATACGGGACAGGGAGCTCCTACGAGCAGTACTTC
TRBV18	.	TRBJ2-3	13	CASSPGSTDTQYF	TGTGCCAGCTCACCAGGGAGCACAGATACGCAGTATTTT
TRBV7-2	.	TRBJ2-2	13	CASSSSRTGELFF	TGTGCCAGCAGCTCTTCTAGGACCGGGGAGCTGTTTTTT
TRBV4-1	.	TRBJ2-2	16	CASSRTRIANTGELFF	TGCGCCAGCAGCAGGACAAGGATAGCGAACACCGGGGAGCTGTTTTTT
TRBV27	.	TRBJ2-3	15	CASSPLSMGLDTQYF	TGTGCCAGCAGTCCCCTCTCCATGGGGCTGGATACGCAGTATTTT
TRBV5-1	TRBD2	TRBJ2-7	14	CASSDPAGGHEQYF	TGCGCCAGCAGCGATCCAGCGGGAGGTCACGAGCAGTACTTC